This T cell receptor beta chain comes out of a study of beta chain features in type 1 diabetes. Overall study results and limits: More deletions and fewer insertions at VDJ junctions were seen in type 1 diabetes patients. Researchers cautioned that cDNA sequencing could over-represent cells with high TCR expression.

With regard to this clone: Its matching antigen is unknown.

Sequenced material consisted of expressed TCRB transcripts (all of the isolated RNA was reverse transcribed). Assay used: immunoSEQ multiplex PCR; TCRdb lists only in-frame clones, some missing. The profile shows hundreds of thousands of clones, 15% of them singletons. CDR1 SEHNR and CDR2 FQNEAQ come from the germline V gene (reference sequence). V dropped 1 base and J dropped 5 bases, with 14 bases sitting between them. The CDR3 sequence is 16 residues long. This chain links TRBV7-9 with TRBJ1-4; D gene ambiguous. Specimen: naive CD4+ T cells from blood. This TCR came from a man younger than 35 in good health. The CDR3 nucleotides read TGTGCCAGCAGCTTAGGGTCAGCCAGCGTGAATGAAAAACTGTTTTTT. It is translated as CASSLGSASVNEKLFF.